This TCR beta chain is drawn from a study of T-cell reconstitution after alpha-beta-depleted transplantation in children. It was with unique molecular identifiers that the TCRbeta library was prepared. TCRdb redid the calling of the PCR reads with MiXCR, one entry per CDR3 protein. The table lists over 150,000 distinct CDR3 sequences, approximately 6.8% of them singletons. This clonotype was seen at least ten times. The germline gives CDR1 LNHNV, CDR2 YYDKDF (reference sequence). J gave up 1 base and V 6 bases, and 13 bases lay outside the gene matches. The CDR3 runs to 17 residues. Sequences were derived from PBMCs from the stem cell graft donor, sampled from the stem cell graft. The genes are TRBV15 and TRBJ2-3; 7 bases fit TRBD1. The receptor was isolated from a human donor who donated a stem cell graft to a child with Wiskott-Aldrich syndrome. CDR3 sequence: CATSRDSPGVGTDTQYF. CDR3 DNA sequence: TGTGCCACCAGTCGGGACAGTCCTGGCGTAGGCACAGATACGCAGTATTTT.